The TCR beta chain under discussion was sequenced for a study of glioma-infiltrating T cells after dendritic cell vaccination. V shed 3 bases, J shed 9 bases, and the junction held 8 bases outside the gene matches. The CDR3 runs to 14 residues. From germline, CDR1 is KGHSH and CDR2 LQKENI. This clone was observed a single time. Patients had residual fresh-frozen tumor tissue and more than two years of survival data. Sequenced by immunoSEQ multiplex PCR; TCRdb stores in-frame clones only, minus some. The sample gives about 82,000 clones, roughly 90% of which show up once; approximately 3.2% is in the top ten.

Sequencing used blood, obtained before dendritic cell vaccination. The receptor comes from a human donor with glioblastoma. This chain joins TRBV18 and TRBJ2-1, with 7 nucleotides matching TRBD2. The CDR3 spells CASSPPLAASEQFF. The CDR3 nucleotides are TGTGCCAGCTCACCTCCCCTAGCGGCGAGTGAGCAGTTCTTC.